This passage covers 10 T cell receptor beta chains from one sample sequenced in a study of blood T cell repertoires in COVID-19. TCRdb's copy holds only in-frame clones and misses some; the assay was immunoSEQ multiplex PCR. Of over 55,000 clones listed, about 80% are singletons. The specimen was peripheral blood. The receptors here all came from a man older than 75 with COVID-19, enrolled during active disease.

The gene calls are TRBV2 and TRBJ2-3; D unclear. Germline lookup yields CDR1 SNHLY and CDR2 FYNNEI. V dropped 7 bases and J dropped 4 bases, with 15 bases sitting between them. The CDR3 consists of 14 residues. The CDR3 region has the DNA TGTGCCAGCACCAAGTCTGGTCCGGCAGATACGCAGTATTTT. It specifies CASTKSGPADTQYF.

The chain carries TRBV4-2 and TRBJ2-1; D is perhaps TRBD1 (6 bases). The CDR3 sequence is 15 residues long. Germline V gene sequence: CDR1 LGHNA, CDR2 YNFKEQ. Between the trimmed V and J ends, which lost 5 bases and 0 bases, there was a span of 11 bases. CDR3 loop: CASSDTGSSYNEQFF. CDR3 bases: TGTGCCAGCAGCGATACAGGGAGCTCCTACAATGAGCAGTTCTTC.

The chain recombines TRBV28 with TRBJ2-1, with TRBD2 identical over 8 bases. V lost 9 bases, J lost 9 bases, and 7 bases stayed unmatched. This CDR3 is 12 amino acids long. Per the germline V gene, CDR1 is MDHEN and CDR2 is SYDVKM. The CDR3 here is CASSSGGREQFF. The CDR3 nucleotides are TGTGCCAGTTCAAGCGGGGGACGTGAGCAGTTCTTC.

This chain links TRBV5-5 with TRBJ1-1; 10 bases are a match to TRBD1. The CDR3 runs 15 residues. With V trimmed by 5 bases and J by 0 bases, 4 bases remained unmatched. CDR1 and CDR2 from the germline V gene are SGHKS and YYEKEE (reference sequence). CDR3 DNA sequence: TGTGCCAGCAGTTGGGGGACAGGGGTGAACACTGAAGCTTTCTTT. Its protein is CASSWGTGVNTEAFF.

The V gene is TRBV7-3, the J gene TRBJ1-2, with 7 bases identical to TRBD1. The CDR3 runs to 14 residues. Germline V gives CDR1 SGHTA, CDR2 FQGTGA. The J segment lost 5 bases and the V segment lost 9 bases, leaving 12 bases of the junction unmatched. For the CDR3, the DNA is TGTGCCAGTTCCCGGGACAGTAAGGGATATGGCTACACCTTC. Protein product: CASSRDSKGYGYTF.

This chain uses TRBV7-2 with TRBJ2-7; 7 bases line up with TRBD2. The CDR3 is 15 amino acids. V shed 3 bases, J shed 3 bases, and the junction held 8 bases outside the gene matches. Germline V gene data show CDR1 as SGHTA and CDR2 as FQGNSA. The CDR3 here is CASSFLGAGHYEQYF. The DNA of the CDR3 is TGTGCCAGCAGCTTTCTCGGAGCGGGGCACTACGAGCAGTACTTC.

DNA of the CDR3: TGTGCCAGCTCACCGGCAGGGGGCATCTACGAGCAGTACTTC. Its protein product is CASSPAGGIYEQYF. The V call is TRBV18, the J call TRBJ2-7, with 8 bases lining up with TRBD1. The V segment lost 3 bases and the J segment 3 bases; nucleotides outside the gene matches: 4. The CDR3 consists of 14 residues. Germline CDR1 and CDR2: KGHSH and LQKENI. Using reference TRBV18 and TRBJ2-7 for the parts outside the CDR3, the full variable domain is NAGVMQNPRHLVRRRGQEARLRCSPMKGHSHVYWYRQLPEEGLKFMVYLQKENIIDESGMPKERFSAEFPKEGPSILRIQQVVRGDSAAYFCASSPAGGIYEQYFGPGTRLTVT.

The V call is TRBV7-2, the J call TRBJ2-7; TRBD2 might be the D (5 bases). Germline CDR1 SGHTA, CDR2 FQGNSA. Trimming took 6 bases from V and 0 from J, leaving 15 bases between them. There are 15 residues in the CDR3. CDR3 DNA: TGTGCCAGCAGTAGGTCAGCGGCGTCCTCCTACGAGCAGTACTTC. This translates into CASSRSAASSYEQYF.

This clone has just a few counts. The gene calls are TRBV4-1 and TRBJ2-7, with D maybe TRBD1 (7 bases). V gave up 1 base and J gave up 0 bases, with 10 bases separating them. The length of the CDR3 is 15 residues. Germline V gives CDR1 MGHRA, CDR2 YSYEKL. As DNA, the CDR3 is TGCGCCAGCAGCCAAGCAGGGGGGAGCTCCTACGAGCAGTACTTC. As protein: CASSQAGGSSYEQYF.

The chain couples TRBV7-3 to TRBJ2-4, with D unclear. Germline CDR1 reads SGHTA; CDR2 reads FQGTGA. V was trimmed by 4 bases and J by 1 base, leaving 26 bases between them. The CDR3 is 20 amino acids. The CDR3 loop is CASSSNPSSTVHPAKNIQYF. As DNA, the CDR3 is TGTGCCAGCAGCTCCAACCCCTCAAGCACAGTTCACCCTGCCAAAAACATTCAGTACTTC.